This T cell receptor beta chain was identified during a study of cytomegalovirus exposure and HLA in healthy donors. Across the whole study: Around 180 million T cells yielded more than 90 million unique TCR beta sequences, as an earlier analysis found. The study's findings and limits: Apparent HLA restriction characterized most CMV-associated TCR beta chains in a later analysis. 150 or so TCR beta chains were listed as cytomegalovirus-associated. One cluster of highly shared sequence variants probably arose as a sequencing artifact.

Germline V gene lookup returns CDR1 KGHSH and CDR2 LQKENI. V was clipped by 3 bases and J by 5 bases; unmatched bases: 10. The CDR3 is made up of 16 amino acids. In the PCR, 60 Vbeta and 13 Jbeta primers were used. The method was immunoSEQ multiplex PCR; TCRdb's version includes in-frame clones alone and lacks a portion of them. The sample lists around 99,000 clones, approximately 70% occurring once. This clone was observed a handful of times. As yet, its antigen is unknown. The sequencing sample was made of PBMCs. The rearrangement joins TRBV18 to TRBJ2-7; 10 nucleotides line up with TRBD1. The TCR was taken from a man aged 35-49 years in good health and CMV-seronegative. CDR3 residues: CASSPLRDRGYDEQYF. In DNA, the CDR3 is TGTGCCAGCTCACCGCTAAGGGACAGGGGATATGACGAGCAGTACTTC. The full variable domain, completed using reference TRBV18 and TRBJ2-7, is NAGVMQNPRHLVRRRGQEARLRCSPMKGHSHVYWYRQLPEEGLKFMVYLQKENIIDESGMPKERFSAEFPKEGPSILRIQQVVRGDSAAYFCASSPLRDRGYDEQYFGPGTRLTVT.